The subject of this entry is one T cell receptor beta chain. This entry is derived from a study of T cells in Graves' hyperthyroidism and ophthalmopathy. Study context: Peripheral blood was acquired at first diagnosis, ahead of any therapy whatsoever.

The CDR3 totals 14 residues. Germline CDR1 and CDR2: SEHNR and FQNEAQ (reference sequence). V lost 5 bases, J lost 7 bases, and 15 bases lay in between. What was amplified from RNA transcripts were TCR beta CDR3 regions. The HTBI primer set drove a first-round RT-PCR of the TCR CDR3. TCRdb re-called the multiplex PCR reads with MiXCR, one entry per CDR3 protein. The table records 300,000 to 450,000 distinct CDR3 sequences, less than 15% of them present only once. The receptor was derived from a woman in her late teens or twenties with Graves' hyperthyroidism. The sample comprised blood. V is TRBV7-9 and J is TRBJ2-1, with D unresolved. CDR3 in amino acids: CASSPPRGRNEQFF. The CDR3, as DNA: TGTGCCAGCAGCCCGCCACGAGGTAGGAATGAGCAGTTCTTC.